The 13 T cell receptor beta chains below were found in one sample sequenced in a study of blood T cell repertoires in COVID-19. Libraries were prepared by immunoSEQ multiplex PCR; TCRdb keeps only in-frame clonotypes and omits some of them. The data show 130,000 to 150,000 clones, roughly 80% seen once. Sequencing used peripheral blood. The receptors shown here come from a woman older than 75 with acute or convalescent COVID-19.

The gene calls are TRBV5-1 and TRBJ2-3; D might be TRBD1 (5 bases). In germline, CDR1 is SGHRS, CDR2 YFSETQ. The CDR3 runs to 15 residues. V lost 0 bases to trimming and J lost 2 bases, with 10 bases between them. CDR3 protein: CASSLAAGSTDTQYF. CDR3 in DNA: TGCGCCAGCAGCTTGGCTGCAGGGTCCACAGATACGCAGTATTTT.

The V call is TRBV3-1 (or the pseudogene TRBV3-2), the J call TRBJ1-2; the match to TRBD1 covers 8 bases. CDR1 LGHDT and CDR2 YNNKEL come from the germline V gene (reference sequence). This CDR3 has 15 amino acids. With 2 bases clipped from V and 5 bases from J, the junction kept 7 bases outside the gene matches. This CDR3 reads CASSQNYRGSYGYTF. As DNA, the CDR3 is TGTGCCAGCAGCCAAAATTACAGGGGGTCTTATGGCTACACCTTC.

CDR3 coding DNA: TGCGCCAGCAGTGAGTCGCGGGGTCCCCAGCATTTT. Protein sequence: CASSESRGPQHF. The chain combines TRBV10-1 with TRBJ1-5; D unclear. The V and J ends lost 0 bases and 10 bases respectively, with 7 bases between them. Germline V CDR1 and CDR2: WNHNN, SYGVQD (reference sequence). This CDR3 is 12 amino acids long.

The chain has TRBV20-1 and TRBJ2-5, with 11 bases fitting TRBD2. The CDR3 has 18 residues. V dropped 3 bases and J dropped 5; count of bases not matched to a gene: 17. Germline-derived CDR1 and CDR2 are DFQATT and SNEGSKA (reference sequence). This chain's CDR3 is CSASPSLAGGPLGETQYF. Written as DNA, the CDR3 is TGCAGTGCTAGTCCCTCGTTAGCGGGGGGGCCTTTAGGGGAGACCCAGTACTTC.

CDR3 protein: CASNMGQVGGYTF. The CDR3 region has the DNA TGTGCCAGCAACATGGGACAGGTCGGCGGCTACACCTTC. This chain links TRBV12-3 or TRBV12-4 with TRBJ1-2; the match to TRBD1 covers 8 bases. V trimming: 7 bases; J trimming: 8 bases; junction bases outside the gene matches: 9. The CDR3 totals 13 residues.

The count of this clone is one. The chain employs TRBV20-1 and TRBJ1-2; D ambiguous. The V end was cut by 3 bases, the J end by 1 base, with 21 bases between. This CDR3 spans 17 amino acids. The V gene's germline CDR1 is DFQATT and CDR2 SNEGSKA (reference sequence). CDR3: CSASPLERRLSNYGYTF. CDR3 DNA sequence: TGCAGTGCTAGTCCTCTGGAGAGGAGACTGAGTAACTATGGCTACACCTTC.

This clone has a handful of counts. The chain is built from TRBV29-1 and TRBJ2-7; 7 bases are a match to TRBD1. The CDR3 length is 15 residues. The germline V gene has CDR1 SQVTM and CDR2 ANQGSEA. The V gene end was trimmed by 1 base and the J gene end by 0 bases; junction bases not matched to a gene: 6. This chain's CDR3 is CSVEAPWDSSYEQYF. The CDR3 nucleotides are TGCAGCGTTGAAGCTCCATGGGACAGCTCCTACGAGCAGTACTTC.

The chain is built from TRBV5-1 and TRBJ2-5; no clear D. Germline loops: CDR1 SGHRS, CDR2 YFSETQ. V was cut by 3 bases and J by 0 bases, with 9 bases left in between. This CDR3 has 14 residues. CDR3 bases: TGCGCCAGCAGCTACGCCAGATACCAAGAGACCCAGTACTTC. It encodes CASSYARYQETQYF.

The chain recombines TRBV6-5 with TRBJ1-2, with D hard to call. CDR1 is MNHEY and CDR2 is SVGAGI in the germline V gene. The CDR3 extends over 14 amino acids. Trimming took off 6 bases at V and 4 bases at J, with 15 bases between the two ends. The CDR3 loop is CASRSFDAVYGYTF. CDR3 bases: TGTGCCAGCAGGTCTTTCGACGCGGTCTATGGCTACACCTTC.

This clone turned up a few times. The chain combines TRBV4-1 with TRBJ1-6; tentatively, D is TRBD1 (5 bases). Germline V gene sequence: CDR1 MGHRA, CDR2 YSYEKL. Trimming left V 0 bases short and J 9 bases short, with 15 bases between. The CDR3 spans 16 residues. Here the CDR3 reads CASSQDPAGRSSPLHF. The DNA for the CDR3 is TGCGCCAGCAGCCAAGATCCGGCAGGGAGGTCTTCACCCCTCCACTTT.

V and J are TRBV25-1 and TRBJ2-7; D call uncertain. Germline values: CDR1 MGHDK, CDR2 SYGVNS. This CDR3 spans 14 amino acids. V lost 0 bases and J 2 bases, leaving 8 bases between the germline ends. The CDR3 sequence: CASSEYARTYEQYF. CDR3 DNA sequence: TGTGCCAGCAGTGAATATGCCAGGACCTACGAGCAGTACTTC.

The chain uses TRBV6-5 and TRBJ1-4, with a possible D match to TRBD1 (5 bases). This CDR3 comprises 14 residues. Per germline, CDR1 MNHEY and CDR2 SVGAGI. Trimming shortened V by 8 bases and J by 4 bases, and 14 bases separated the two germline ends. CDR3 sequence reads: CASFPTGHNEKLFF. CDR3 DNA: TGTGCCAGCTTCCCTACAGGTCATAATGAAAAACTGTTTTTT.

The V gene is TRBV7-6, the J gene TRBJ2-1; 12 bases line up with TRBD1. V was pared by 5 bases and J by 7 bases, with 12 bases of the junction left unmatched. This CDR3 contains 17 residues. Germline V gene data show CDR1 as SGHVS and CDR2 as FNYEAQ. The CDR3 is CASSPRWGGQGANEQFF. As DNA, the CDR3 is TGTGCCAGCAGCCCCCGATGGGGGGGACAGGGGGCAAATGAGCAGTTCTTC.